Listed here are 20 T cell receptor beta chains from one sample, sequenced in a study of cytomegalovirus exposure and HLA in healthy donors. Data came from immunoSEQ multiplex PCR; TCRdb stores just in-frame clones and leaves some out. The data hold about 330,000 clones, with about nine tenths observed a single time. What was sequenced was PBMCs. Receptors originate from a woman under 30 in good health and CMV-seronegative.

This clone turned up a few times. The chain links TRBV4-2 to TRBJ2-7; a possible D gene is TRBD2 (5 bases). Germline CDR1 and CDR2: LGHNA and YNFKEQ. The CDR3 runs to 15 residues. V shed 0 bases and J shed 7 bases, with 16 bases lying between them. The CDR3 DNA reads TGTGCCAGCAGCCAAGAACTAGGAGGCCCGCGTGAGCAGTACTTC. Its protein product is CASSQELGGPREQYF.

The chain couples TRBV2 to TRBJ1-5; weak D call: TRBD1 (5 bases). CDR1 and CDR2 from the germline V gene are SNHLY and FYNNEI. Trimming removed 7 bases at V and 0 bases at J, with 13 bases between. The CDR3 contains 15 residues. The chain's CDR3 is CASKWQDNSNQPQHF. CDR3 nucleotides: TGTGCCAGCAAGTGGCAGGACAATAGCAATCAGCCCCAGCATTTT.

J is TRBJ2-5 and V is TRBV27; tentatively, D is TRBD2 (6 bases). The CDR3 contains 16 residues. The V end lost 3 bases, the J end lost 1 base, and 15 bases lay between the germline ends. CDR1 MNHEY and CDR2 SMNVEV come from the germline V gene (reference sequence). The CDR3 protein is CASSFVGLASQETQYF. DNA for the CDR3: TGTGCCAGCAGTTTCGTCGGGCTAGCGAGCCAAGAGACCCAGTACTTC.

This clone was found a few times. V gene TRBV18 combines with J gene TRBJ1-2; D is undetermined. The ends were cut back, 1 base at V and 5 bases at J, with 14 bases in the middle. Germline CDR1 reads KGHSH; CDR2 reads LQKENI. This CDR3 is 15 amino acids long. The CDR3 loop is CASSPQHSGGYGYTF. CDR3 nucleotides: TGTGCCAGCTCACCACAGCACTCGGGAGGATATGGCTACACCTTC.

The chain recombines TRBV13 with TRBJ2-7; TRBD1 matches at 7 bases. CDR1 is PRHDT and CDR2 is FYEKMQ in the germline V gene (reference sequence). Unmatched junction bases numbered 5, after V lost 5 bases and J lost 1 base. The CDR3 length is 14 residues. Written as DNA, the CDR3 is TGTGCCAGCAGCGTGACGGGACAGTCCTACGAGCAGTACTTC. Its protein product is CASSVTGQSYEQYF.

The CDR3 bases are TGTGCCAGCAGCTTAGAGCCCCCAGCGGGAGGATACGGGGAGCAGTTCTTC. Translated: CASSLEPPAGGYGEQFF. The chain is built from TRBV7-8 and TRBJ2-1, with TRBD2 matching 9 bases. Per germline, CDR1 SGHVS and CDR2 FQNEAQ. The junction had 14 bases not matched to a gene; V was cut back by 1 base and J by 10 bases. There are 17 residues in the CDR3.

The chain is built from TRBV7-3 and TRBJ2-7; 7 bases are a match to TRBD1. The CDR3 consists of 14 residues. V lost 5 bases and J lost 3; bases outside the gene matches: 7. From germline, CDR1 is SGHTA and CDR2 FQGTGA. Here the CDR3 DNA reads TGTGCCAGCAGCCCGACAGGGAACTTCTACGAGCAGTACTTC. This encodes CASSPTGNFYEQYF.

V is TRBV29-1 and J is TRBJ2-3; D unclear. The ends were cut back, 2 bases at V and 0 bases at J, with 9 bases in the middle. The CDR3 sequence is 14 residues long. Germline V gene data show CDR1 as SQVTM and CDR2 as ANQGSEA. DNA for the CDR3: TGCAGCGTTGAATCTGCGGAAAGCACAGATACGCAGTATTTT. Amino acid sequence: CSVESAESTDTQYF.

This chain joins TRBV9 and TRBJ1-1; the D gene is possibly TRBD1 (5 bases). V lost 3 bases and J 1 base, leaving 10 bases between the germline ends. The germline CDR1 and CDR2 sequences are SGDLS and YYNGEE. The CDR3 consists of 14 residues. The CDR3, as DNA: TGTGCCAGCAGCGGCCGACAGACGAACACTGAAGCTTTCTTT. Its protein product is CASSGRQTNTEAFF.

A few counts support this clone. V is TRBV5-1 and J is TRBJ2-3; possibly TRBD1 for D (6 bases). The length of the CDR3 is 13 residues. CDR1 is SGHRS, CDR2 YFSETQ, per germline. V was shortened by 6 bases and J by 0 bases, with 8 bases between the two germline ends. The CDR3 DNA reads as TGCGCCAGCAACAGGGTTAGCACAGATACGCAGTATTTT. Translation: CASNRVSTDTQYF.

The chain has TRBV7-9 and TRBJ2-7; TRBD1 agrees at 8 bases. V lost 5 bases to trimming and J lost 12 bases; unmatched junction nucleotides: 12. In germline, CDR1 is SEHNR, CDR2 FQNEAQ (reference sequence). CDR3 length equals 13 residues. As DNA, the CDR3 is TGTGCCAGCAGCGTAGGGACAGGCCCGGCAGGGTACTTC. It encodes CASSVGTGPAGYF.

This chain links TRBV6-4 with TRBJ2-3, with D unresolved. The V end lost 7 bases, the J end lost 1 base, and 6 bases lay between the germline ends. Germline V gene lookup returns CDR1 MRHNA and CDR2 SNTAGT. The CDR3 loop spans 12 amino acids. This chain's CDR3 is CASIPGTDTQYF. Here the CDR3 DNA reads TGTGCCAGCATACCAGGCACAGATACGCAGTATTTT.

The chain links TRBV19 to TRBJ2-7, with 7 bases that match TRBD2. Germline CDR1 is LNHDA and CDR2 is SQIVND (reference sequence). J gave up 4 bases and V 3 bases, and 6 bases lay outside the gene matches. This CDR3 is built from 14 residues. CDR3: CASSIGFGGYEQYF. DNA of the CDR3: TGTGCCAGTAGTATTGGATTCGGGGGGTACGAGCAGTACTTC.

The chain recombines TRBV9 with TRBJ2-2; 7 bases map to TRBD2. Germline CDR1 is SGDLS and CDR2 is YYNGEE. Trimming at V came to 0 bases and at J to 3 bases, leaving 11 bases not matched to a gene. CDR3 length: 18 residues. The CDR3 sequence: CASSVAGGGGRYTGELFF. The CDR3 DNA follows: TGTGCCAGCAGCGTAGCTGGGGGGGGAGGGAGGTACACCGGGGAGCTGTTTTTT.

In this sample, this clone turned up many times. V and J are TRBV7-2 and TRBJ2-7, with D possibly being TRBD1 (5 bases). The CDR3 is 13 amino acids. The V end was cut by 5 bases, the J end by 5 bases, with 13 bases between. Germline CDR1 reads SGHTA; CDR2 reads FQGNSA. CDR3 nucleotides: TGTGCCAGCAGCAGACAGACACGGGACGAGCAGTACTTC. Translation: CASSRQTRDEQYF.

The gene calls are TRBV12-1 and TRBJ2-7; the DNA was not compared with TRBD1, the D call given in the table. TRBV12-1 has pseudogene status. This CDR3 spans 15 amino acids. In nucleotides, the CDR3 is TGTGCCAGCAGCTTACTAGAATCGACAGGGGGCGAGCAGTACTTC. This gives the protein CASSLLESTGGEQYF.

The chain recombines TRBV5-1 with TRBJ2-2, with TRBD2 matching 7 bases. Germline trimming cut 1 base from V and 4 bases from J; bases unmatched to any gene: 4. CDR1 is SGHRS and CDR2 is YFSETQ in the germline V gene. This CDR3 spans 15 amino acids. The DNA for the CDR3 is TGCGCCAGCAGCTTGACTAGCGAAGGCACCGGGGAGCTGTTTTTT. It encodes CASSLTSEGTGELFF.

This clone was seen once. The chain employs TRBV7-9 and TRBJ2-7; weak D call: TRBD1 (6 bases). CDR3 length equals 14 residues. Germline CDR1 reads SEHNR; CDR2 reads FQNEAQ (reference sequence). The germline V and J ends were trimmed by 1 base and 7 bases, with 14 bases remaining between them. The CDR3 bases are TGTGCCAGCAGCTTAGGGGGGACACCGGCTGAGCAGTACTTC. This translates into CASSLGGTPAEQYF.

The rearrangement uses TRBV5-1 and TRBJ1-1; 9 bases align to TRBD1. The germline V gene has CDR1 SGHRS and CDR2 YFSETQ. The V segment lost 3 bases and the J segment 4 bases; nucleotides outside the gene matches: 1. This CDR3 has 13 amino acids. The CDR3 region is CASSSTGGTEAFF. The CDR3 region has the DNA TGCGCCAGCAGCTCGACAGGGGGCACTGAAGCTTTCTTT.

This sequence joins TRBV5-6 and TRBJ1-2; TRBD1 might be the D (6 bases). The CDR3 runs to 13 residues. The V and J ends lost 4 bases and 3 bases respectively, with 10 bases between them. Germline values: CDR1 SGHDT, CDR2 YYEEEE. CDR3 amino acids: CASSPEGDYGYTF. CDR3 coding DNA: TGTGCCAGCAGCCCTGAGGGGGACTATGGCTACACCTTC.